This T cell receptor beta chain is from a study of T-cell memory formation after mild COVID-19. TCRdb re-analysed the 5' RACE reads in MiXCR, keeping a single row per CDR3 protein. Altogether approximately 98,000 distinct CDR3 sequences are present, about 18% being singletons, with the ten largest covering roughly 5.5%. CDR1 and CDR2 from the germline V gene are MNHEY and SVGEGT. The ends were cut back, 6 bases at V and 5 bases at J, with 10 bases in the middle. This CDR3 comprises 12 residues. This clonotype was counted a single time. The chain recombines TRBV6-2 or TRBV6-3 with TRBJ1-1; D is unclear. This clonotype originated in a man between 18 and 35 years old who had mild COVID-19 (a few samples of this study predate the infection). Cell type and time point are not known. The sequencing sample was made of PBMCs or a T cell subset sorted from them (not recorded which). CDR3 amino acids: CASRESGTEAFF. The DNA of the CDR3 is TGTGCCAGCAGAGAGTCTGGTACTGAAGCTTTCTTT.